Here is one T cell receptor (beta chain) with its context. Noted time point: pretreatment peripheral blood. Enrolled patients showed locally advanced or metastatic urothelial carcinoma. The number of samples from each patient was between 1 and 8, taken pretreatment and on-treatment. These data come from a study of PD-L1 blockade in urothelial cancer. The wider study: Male sex and bladder-origin urothelial cancer characterized twenty-five of the 29 patients. There were a median of approximately 150,000 T cells in blood samples.

The assay was immunoSEQ multiplex PCR, and TCRdb's table has in-frame clones only and misses some. The sample carries around 79,000 clones, 70% to 90% recorded once. Germline values: CDR1 LNHDA, CDR2 SQIVND (reference sequence). The ends lost 4 bases at V and 5 bases at J; junction bases unmatched: 7. The length of the CDR3 is 15 residues. The material was PBMCs, obtained around atezolizumab (anti-PD-L1) treatment. The receptor was isolated from a middle-aged man with urothelial cancer. The chain employs TRBV19 and TRBJ2-5, with 10 bases aligning to TRBD1. The CDR3 region has the DNA TGTGCCAGTAGTACCACCGGGACAGGGGTTGAGACCCAGTACTTC. Its translation is CASSTTGTGVETQYF.